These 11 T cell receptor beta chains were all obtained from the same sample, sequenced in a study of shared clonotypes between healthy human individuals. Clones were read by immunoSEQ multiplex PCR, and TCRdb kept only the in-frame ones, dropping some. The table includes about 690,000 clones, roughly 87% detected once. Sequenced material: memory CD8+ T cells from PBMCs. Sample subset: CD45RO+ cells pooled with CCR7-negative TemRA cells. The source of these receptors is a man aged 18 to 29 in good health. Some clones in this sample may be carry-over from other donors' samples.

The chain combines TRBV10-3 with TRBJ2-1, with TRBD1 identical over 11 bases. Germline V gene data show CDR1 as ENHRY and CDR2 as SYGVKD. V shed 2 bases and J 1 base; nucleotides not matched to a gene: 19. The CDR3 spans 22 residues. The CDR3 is CAISEGQGANNSGRVSYNEQFF. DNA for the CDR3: TGTGCCATCAGTGAGGGACAGGGGGCGAACAATAGCGGGAGAGTTTCCTACAATGAGCAGTTCTTC.

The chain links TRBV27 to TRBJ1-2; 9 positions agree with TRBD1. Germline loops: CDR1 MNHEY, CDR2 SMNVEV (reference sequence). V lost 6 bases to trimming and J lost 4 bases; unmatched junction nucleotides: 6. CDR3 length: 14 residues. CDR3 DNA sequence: TGTGCCAGCAGGCCACAGGGGGCAGGCTATGGCTACACCTTC. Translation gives CASRPQGAGYGYTF.

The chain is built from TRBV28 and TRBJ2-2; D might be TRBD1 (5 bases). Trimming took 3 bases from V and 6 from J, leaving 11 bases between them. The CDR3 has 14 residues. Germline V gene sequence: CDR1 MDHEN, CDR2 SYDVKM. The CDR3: CASSFRGTAGELFF. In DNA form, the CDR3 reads TGTGCCAGCAGTTTTAGGGGAACCGCCGGGGAGCTGTTTTTT. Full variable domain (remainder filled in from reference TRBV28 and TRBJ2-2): DVKVTQSSRYLVKRTGEKVFLECVQDMDHENMFWYRQDPGLGLRLIYFSYDVKMKEKGDIPEGYSVSREKKERFSLILESASTNQTSMYLCASSFRGTAGELFFGEGSRLTVL.

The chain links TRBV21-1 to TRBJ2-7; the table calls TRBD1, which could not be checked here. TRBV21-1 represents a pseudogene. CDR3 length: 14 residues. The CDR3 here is CASSNARDRYEQYF. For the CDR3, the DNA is TGTGCCAGCAGCAACGCCCGGGACAGGTACGAGCAGTACTTC.

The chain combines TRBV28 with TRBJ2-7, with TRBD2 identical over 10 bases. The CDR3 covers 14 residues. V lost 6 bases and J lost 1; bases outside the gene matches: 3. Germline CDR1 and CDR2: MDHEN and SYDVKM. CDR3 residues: CASRRSGGSYEQYF. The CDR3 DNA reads TGTGCCAGCAGACGTAGCGGGGGGTCCTACGAGCAGTACTTC. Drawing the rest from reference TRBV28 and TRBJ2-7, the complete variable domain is DVKVTQSSRYLVKRTGEKVFLECVQDMDHENMFWYRQDPGLGLRLIYFSYDVKMKEKGDIPEGYSVSREKKERFSLILESASTNQTSMYLCASRRSGGSYEQYFGPGTRLTVT.

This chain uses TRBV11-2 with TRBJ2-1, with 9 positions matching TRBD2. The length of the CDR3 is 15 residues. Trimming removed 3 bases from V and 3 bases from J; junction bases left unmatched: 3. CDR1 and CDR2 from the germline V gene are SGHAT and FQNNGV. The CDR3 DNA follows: TGTGCCAGCAGCTTCCCGACTAGCGGCTACAATGAGCAGTTCTTC. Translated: CASSFPTSGYNEQFF.

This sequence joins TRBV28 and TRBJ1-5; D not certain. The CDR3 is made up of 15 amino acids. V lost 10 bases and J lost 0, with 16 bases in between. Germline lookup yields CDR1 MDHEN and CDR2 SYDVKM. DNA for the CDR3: TGTGCCACCTGTCCTCTCTTCCATAGCAATCAGCCCCAGCATTTT. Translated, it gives CATCPLFHSNQPQHF.

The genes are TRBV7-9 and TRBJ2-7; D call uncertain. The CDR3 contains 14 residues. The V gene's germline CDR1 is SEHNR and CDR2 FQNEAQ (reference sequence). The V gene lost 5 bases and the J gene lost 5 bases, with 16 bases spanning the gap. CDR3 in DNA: TGTGCCAGCAGCCTTGCTCTGCGCGAGGACGAGCAGTACTTC. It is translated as CASSLALREDEQYF. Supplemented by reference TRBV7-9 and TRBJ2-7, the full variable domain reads DTGVSQNPRHKITKRGQNVTFRCDPISEHNRLYWYRQTLGQGPEFLTYFQNEAQLEKSRLLSDRFSAERPKGSFSTLEIQRTEQGDSAMYLCASSLALREDEQYFGPGTRLTVT.

The CDR3 loop is CASSIQDFSSYNEQFF. The CDR3 DNA follows: TGTGCCAGTAGTATACAGGACTTCAGCTCCTACAATGAGCAGTTCTTC. The chain has TRBV19 and TRBJ2-1; possible D gene TRBD2, 5 bases. The CDR3 totals 16 residues. Deletions cut 2 bases from V and 0 bases from J, with 11 bases between. Germline V gene sequence: CDR1 LNHDA, CDR2 SQIVND (reference sequence).

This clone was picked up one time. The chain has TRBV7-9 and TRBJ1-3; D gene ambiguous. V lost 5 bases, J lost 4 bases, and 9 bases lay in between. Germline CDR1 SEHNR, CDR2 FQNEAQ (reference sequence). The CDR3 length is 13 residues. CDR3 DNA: TGTGCCAGCAGCATTTCCAGAGGAAACACCATATATTTT. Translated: CASSISRGNTIYF.

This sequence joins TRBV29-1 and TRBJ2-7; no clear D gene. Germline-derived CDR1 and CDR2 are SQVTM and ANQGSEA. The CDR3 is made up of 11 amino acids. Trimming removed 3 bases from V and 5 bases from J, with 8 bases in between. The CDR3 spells CSVDVEHEQYF. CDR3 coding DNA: TGCAGCGTTGATGTCGAGCACGAGCAGTACTTC.